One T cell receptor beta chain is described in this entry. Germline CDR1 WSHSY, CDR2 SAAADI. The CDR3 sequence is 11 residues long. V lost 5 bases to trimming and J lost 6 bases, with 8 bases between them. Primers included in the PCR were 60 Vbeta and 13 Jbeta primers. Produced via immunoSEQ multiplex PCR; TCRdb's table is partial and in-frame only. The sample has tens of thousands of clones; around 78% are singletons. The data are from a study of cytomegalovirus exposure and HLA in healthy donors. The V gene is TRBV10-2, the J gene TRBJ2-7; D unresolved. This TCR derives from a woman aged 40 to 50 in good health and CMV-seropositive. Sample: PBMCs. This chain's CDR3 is CASSTISEQYF. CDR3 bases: TGCGCCAGCAGTACTATTTCCGAGCAGTACTTC.